This paragraph covers one T cell receptor (beta chain) sequence. Its antigen is as yet unknown. 60 Vbeta and 13 Jbeta primers were used in PCR. Clones were sequenced by immunoSEQ multiplex PCR, and TCRdb holds only the in-frame ones, with some missing. The sample consists of 100,000 to 150,000 clones, 83% of them appearing once. This CDR3 spans 18 amino acids. Germline trimming cut 7 bases from V and 1 base from J; bases unmatched to any gene: 15. Germline V gene data show CDR1 as ENHRY and CDR2 as SYGVKD. The data originate from a study of cytomegalovirus exposure and HLA in healthy donors. General study results and limits: Sequencing likely caused a cluster of highly shared sequence variants. Follow-up analysis found HLA locus-dependent TCR association rates, highest for DRB1 and lowest for HLA-C. In a later analysis, at a false discovery rate of 0.05, approximately 16,000 TCR beta sequences matched HLA alleles. In a later analysis, HLA-associated beta chains showed higher expansion and lower generation probabilities than comparable chains.

This clonotype was sampled from a woman aged 40 to 50 in good health and CMV-seropositive. Sequencing input: PBMCs. This chain uses TRBV10-3 with TRBJ2-1; 8 bases align to TRBD2. CDR3 residues: CAIKETSGGVFSYNEQFF. CDR3 bases: TGTGCCATCAAAGAAACTAGCGGAGGGGTATTTTCCTACAATGAGCAGTTCTTC.